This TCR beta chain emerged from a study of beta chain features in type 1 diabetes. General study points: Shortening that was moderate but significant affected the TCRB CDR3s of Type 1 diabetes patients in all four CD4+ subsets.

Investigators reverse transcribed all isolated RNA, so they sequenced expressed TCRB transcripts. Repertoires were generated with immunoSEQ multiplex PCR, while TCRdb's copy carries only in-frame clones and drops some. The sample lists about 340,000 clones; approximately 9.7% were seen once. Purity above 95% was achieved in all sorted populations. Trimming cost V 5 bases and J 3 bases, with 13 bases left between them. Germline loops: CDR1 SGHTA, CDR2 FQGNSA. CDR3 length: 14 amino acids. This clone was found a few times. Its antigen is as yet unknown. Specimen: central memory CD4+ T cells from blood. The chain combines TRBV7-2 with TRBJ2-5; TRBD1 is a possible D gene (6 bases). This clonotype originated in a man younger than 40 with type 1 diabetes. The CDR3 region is CASSPGHGKETQYF. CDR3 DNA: TGTGCCAGCAGCCCGGGACACGGGAAAGAGACCCAGTACTTC.